The clone carrying this T cell receptor beta chain was observed a handful of times. Patients were excluded because of uncontrolled infection, other autoimmune disease, pregnancy or lactation. Fresh peripheral blood, approximately 10 ml, was the source of the PBMCs. Germline CDR1 SGHAT, CDR2 FQNNGV. V shed 5 bases and J 5 bases; nucleotides not matched to a gene: 7. The CDR3 sequence is 17 residues long. RNA transcripts were the template for amplifying TCR beta CDR3 regions. TCR CDR3 underwent first-round RT-PCR with the HTBI primer set. One entry per CDR3 protein results from TCRdb running MiXCR on the multiplex PCR reads. Seen here are hundreds of thousands of distinct CDR3 sequences, around 15% observed once, and the top ten hold 4.3%. The data stem from a study of T cells in Graves' hyperthyroidism and ophthalmopathy.

This receptor was taken from a woman in her thirties or forties with Graves' ophthalmopathy. Sequencing was performed on blood. This chain links TRBV11-2 with TRBJ2-2, with 14 bases identical to TRBD2. The CDR3: CASSRLAGGPGTGELFF. The CDR3 nucleotides are TGTGCCAGCAGCCGACTAGCGGGAGGGCCGGGGACCGGGGAGCTGTTTTTT.